The next 5 T cell receptor beta chains were all read from a single sample in a study of beta chain features in type 1 diabetes. Study-wide points: People with Type 1 diabetes carried modestly yet significantly shorter TCRB CDR3s in all four CD4+ subsets.

These receptors' targets are unknown. Expressed TCRB transcripts were sequenced after all isolated RNA was converted to cDNA. This table comes from immunoSEQ multiplex PCR, and its TCRdb copy is limited to in-frame clones, with some not included. The sample lists 60,000 or so clones; around 56% were seen once. Specimen: Tregs from blood. Receptors were obtained from a woman aged 35 to 49 with type 1 diabetes.

The chain has TRBV27 and TRBJ1-1; D unclear. This CDR3 has 13 amino acids. V was shortened by 3 bases and J by 10 bases, with 15 bases between the two germline ends. Looked up from germline, CDR1 is MNHEY and CDR2 is SMNVEV (reference sequence). This chain's CDR3 is CASSFRTPYPAFF. In nucleotides, the CDR3 is TGTGCCAGCAGTTTCAGGACTCCGTATCCAGCTTTCTTT.

This clone was counted a few times. The chain links TRBV11-2 to TRBJ2-6; 8 positions match TRBD1. J lost 4 bases, V lost 3 bases, and 11 bases had no gene match. The CDR3 spans 18 residues. Germline V gene sequence: CDR1 SGHAT, CDR2 FQNNGV. The CDR3 here is CASSFRPTGVEGANVLTF. CDR3 coding DNA: TGTGCCAGCAGCTTTAGGCCGACAGGGGTTGAGGGGGCCAACGTCCTGACTTTC.

The chain couples TRBV4-3 to TRBJ2-1; D possibly corresponds to TRBD2 (6 bases). Germline lookup yields CDR1 LGHNA and CDR2 YSLEER. The CDR3 sequence is 17 residues long. Trimming removed 1 base at V and 0 bases at J, with 13 bases between. CDR3 in amino acids: CASSQAFSGYSYNEQFF. The CDR3 region has the DNA TGCGCCAGCAGCCAAGCCTTTAGCGGTTACTCCTACAATGAGCAGTTCTTC.

The gene calls are TRBV27 and TRBJ2-7, with D perhaps TRBD1 (6 bases). Germline V gene data show CDR1 as MNHEY and CDR2 as SMNVEV (reference sequence). Trimming pared 3 bases from V and 2 bases from J, leaving 14 bases between. This CDR3 is 15 amino acids long. The DNA of the CDR3 is TGTGCCAGCAGTTTCTTCGGGCAGGGGACCTACGAGCAGTACTTC. This gives the protein CASSFFGQGTYEQYF.

The gene calls are TRBV9 and TRBJ2-3; tentatively, D is TRBD1 (5 bases). CDR3 length equals 14 residues. In germline, CDR1 is SGDLS, CDR2 YYNGEE. Trimming shortened V by 0 bases and J by 5 bases, and 10 bases separated the two germline ends. This CDR3 reads CASSVEGAEDTQYF. As DNA, the CDR3 is TGTGCCAGCAGCGTAGAAGGGGCTGAAGATACGCAGTATTTT. Filled out from reference TRBV9 and TRBJ2-3, the complete variable domain reads DSGVTQTPKHLITATGQRVTLRCSPRSGDLSVYWYQQSLDQGLQFLIQYYNGEERAKGNILERFSAQQFPDLHSELNLSSLELGDSALYFCASSVEGAEDTQYFGPGTRLTVL.